This is a list of T cell receptor beta chains from one sample in a study of siplizumab effects on memory and regulatory T cells. The data were produced by immunoSEQ multiplex PCR, yet TCRdb's version contains in-frame clones alone and is incomplete. The profile shows more than 85,000 clones, 85% to 95% of them singletons. Input material: CD4+ T cells sorted from blood. The receptors here all came from a human donor in good health. CDR3s include the opening cysteine and the closing phenylalanine or tryptophan. The D gene is left open where the match is weak. Size is stated for part of the rows, as once, few or many counts, or as a class when the clone is expanded.

CDR3aa,CDR3nt,abundance,len,d_gene,v_gene,j_gene
CASSPADFSGANVLTF,TGTGCCAGCTCACCCGCAGATTTCTCTGGGGCCAACGTCCTGACTTTC,NA,16,NA,TRBV18,TRBJ2-6
CAWSAFMYQETQYF,TGTGCCTGGAGTGCATTCATGTACCAAGAGACCCAGTACTTC,NA,14,NA,TRBV30,TRBJ2-5
CASSQEAGRTNEKLFF,TGTGCCAGCAGCCAAGAAGCTGGGCGAACTAATGAAAAACTGTTTTTT,NA,16,NA,TRBV4-2,TRBJ1-4
CASTVLAADTQYF,TGTGCCAGCACCGTTCTAGCCGCAGATACGCAGTATTTT,once,13,NA,TRBV6-1,TRBJ2-3
CASSIGQAGETQYF,TGTGCCAGCAGTATTGGACAGGCGGGGGAGACCCAGTACTTC,NA,14,NA,TRBV9,TRBJ2-5
CASSYSALGAEAFF,TGTGCCAGCAGTTACTCGGCCCTAGGGGCTGAAGCTTTCTTT,NA,14,NA,TRBV6-6,TRBJ1-1
CASSPGQVNYGYTF,TGTGCCAGCAGCCCTGGACAGGTTAACTATGGCTACACCTTC,once,14,TRBD1,TRBV5-8,TRBJ1-2
CASSTGTRGTGELFF,TGTGCCAGCAGTACAGGGACTAGGGGCACCGGGGAGCTGTTTTTT,NA,15,TRBD2,TRBV6-5,TRBJ2-2
CASSNGRADQPQHF,TGTGCCAGCAGTAACGGCAGGGCGGATCAGCCCCAGCATTTT,NA,14,NA,TRBV5-4,TRBJ1-5
CASSLWGNTEAFF,TGCGCCAGCAGCTTGTGGGGGAACACTGAAGCTTTCTTT,NA,13,NA,TRBV5-1,TRBJ1-1
CASSTQADLAVVYNEQFF,TGTGCCAGCAGCACCCAGGCCGATCTAGCGGTAGTTTACAATGAGCAGTTCTTC,NA,18,TRBD2,TRBV9,TRBJ2-1
CASSETGGAFVGYTF,TGTGCCAGCAGCGAGACAGGGGGCGCGTTTGTTGGCTACACCTTC,NA,15,TRBD1,TRBV9,TRBJ1-2
CASSPLNQGLGYTF,TGTGCCAGCTCACCACTCAATCAGGGTTTAGGCTACACCTTC,NA,14,NA,TRBV18,TRBJ1-2
CASFLGTSFHNEQFF,TGTGCCAGCTTTTTAGGGACTAGCTTCCACAATGAGCAGTTCTTC,NA,15,TRBD2,TRBV6-6,TRBJ2-1
CASSSGGGADTQYF,TGTGCCAGCAGTTCCGGCGGGGGCGCAGATACGCAGTATTTT,NA,14,NA,TRBV6-5,TRBJ2-3
CASSQTRTGVEKLFF,TGCGCCAGCAGCCAAACACGGACAGGGGTAGAAAAACTGTTTTTT,NA,15,TRBD1,TRBV4-3,TRBJ1-4
CASSYYGEAFF,TGTGCCAGCAGTTACTATGGTGAAGCTTTCTTT,NA,11,NA,TRBV6-5,TRBJ1-1
CASSRRSSGTYNEQFF,TGTGCCAGCAGCCGGAGATCTAGCGGTACCTACAATGAGCAGTTCTTC,NA,16,TRBD2,TRBV14,TRBJ2-1
CASSYSGGTVNEQFF,TGTGCCAGCAGTTATAGCGGGGGGACCGTCAATGAGCAGTTCTTC,NA,15,TRBD2,TRBV2,TRBJ2-1
CASSLEGFRTGELFF,TGTGCCAGCAGCTTAGAAGGGTTCCGTACCGGGGAGCTGTTTTTT,NA,15,NA,TRBV7-3,TRBJ2-2
CASTFTSGNTIYF,TGTGCCAGCACCTTCACCTCTGGAAACACCATATATTTT,NA,13,NA,TRBV25-1,TRBJ1-3
CASSLARWGGLSYNEQFF,TGTGCCAGCAGCTTAGCGCGGTGGGGGGGCCTGTCCTACAATGAGCAGTTCTTC,once,18,NA,TRBV13,TRBJ2-1
CASSLGPRGGGAPQYF,TGTGCCAGCAGCTTAGGTCCCCGGGGCGGGGGGGCCCCGCAGTATTTT,NA,16,TRBD2,TRBV7-3,TRBJ2-3
CASSYLPSGKTEAFF,TGTGCCAGCAGTTACCTCCCGTCAGGGAAGACTGAAGCTTTCTTT,NA,15,NA,TRBV6-5,TRBJ1-1
CASRPVGPETQYF,TGTGCCAGCAGACCCGTTGGGCCAGAGACCCAGTACTTC,NA,13,NA,TRBV25-1,TRBJ2-5
CASSMGLRADTQYF,TGTGCCAGTAGTATGGGACTTAGGGCAGATACGCAGTATTTT,NA,14,NA,TRBV19,TRBJ2-3
CASKDQPQHF,TGTGCCAGCAAAGATCAGCCCCAGCATTTT,NA,10,NA,TRBV6-4,TRBJ1-5
CASRPDRGYEQFF,TGTGCCAGTAGACCTGACAGGGGGTATGAGCAGTTCTTC,NA,13,TRBD1,TRBV19,TRBJ2-1
CASSQGGPNTGELFF,TGTGCCAGCAGCCAGGGGGGGCCGAACACCGGGGAGCTGTTTTTT,NA,15,NA,TRBV4-2,TRBJ2-2
CSVTKGEGYTF,TGCAGCGTTACTAAGGGGGAGGGCTACACCTTC,NA,11,NA,TRBV29-1,TRBJ1-2
CASRPGRTGGGDEQYF,TGTGCCAGCAGACCGGGCAGGACTGGCGGGGGGGACGAGCAGTACTTC,NA,16,TRBD2,TRBV25-1,TRBJ2-7